The text below deals with one T cell receptor (beta chain). The junction shows a germline mismatch at one end, possibly a read error. The data belong to a study of blood T cell repertoires in COVID-19. Background on the study: Whether acute or convalescent, the COVID-19 samples came from the United States, Italy and Spain.

Data came from immunoSEQ multiplex PCR; TCRdb stores just in-frame clones and leaves some out. The sample consists of 150,000 to 200,000 clones, approximately 86% of them appearing once. The TCR comes from a man between 65 and 85 years old with active or convalescent COVID-19. The sample was peripheral blood.

The CDR3 bases are TGTGCCAGCAGTGAAGAACTTTCGCCGCTCTTT. Its protein product is CASSEELSPLF. V is TRBV2 and J is TRBJ1-1; no definite D call. CDR1 and CDR2 from the germline V gene are SNHLY and FYNNEI. This CDR3 contains 11 residues.